This TCR beta chain was sequenced for a study of long-term antiretroviral therapy in people with HIV. The assay used was immunoSEQ (version v3.0), run at survey level. The data were produced by immunoSEQ multiplex PCR, yet TCRdb's version contains in-frame clones alone and is incomplete. The sample yields 32,000 or so clones, almost 85% seen once. Note on this clone: Antigen specificity is unknown.

The V and J ends lost 0 bases and 0 bases respectively, with 8 bases between them. Germline loops: CDR1 MGHRA, CDR2 YSYEKL. This CDR3 is built from 15 residues. Regarding the study as a whole: The range of CDR3 lengths in HIV repertoires proved narrower than that found in controls.

The receptor's source is a man aged 18 to 29 with HIV. V gene TRBV4-1 combines with J gene TRBJ1-2, with D possibly being TRBD1 (5 bases). The sequenced sample was unsorted PBMCs, obtained about 3.5 years after starting antiretroviral therapy. The CDR3 loop reads CASSQDPGSNYGYTF. CDR3 sequence (DNA): TGCGCCAGCAGCCAAGATCCAGGGTCTAACTATGGCTACACCTTC.